The rows below give T cell receptor beta chains drawn from one sample of a study of cytomegalovirus exposure and HLA in healthy donors. The table came from immunoSEQ multiplex PCR; TCRdb's copy has only in-frame clones and leaves some out. The sample lists around 150,000 clones, roughly 85% occurring once. The sequenced material came from PBMCs. These receptors were taken from a man aged 35-49 years in good health and CMV-seronegative. Both conserved end residues are part of each CDR3. The D gene is left open where the match is weak. Size is omitted from some rows. Given values are once, few, many or a class for expanded clones.

v_call,clone_size,j_call,d_call,cdr3_aa,cdr3_nt
TRBV19,-,TRBJ1-5,TRBD1,CASSIPRGDDNQPQHF,TGTGCCAGTAGTATCCCCAGGGGGGATGACAATCAGCCCCAGCATTTT
TRBV29-1,-,TRBJ2-7,TRBD2,CSVEDPGGSWQYF,TGCAGCGTTGAAGATCCGGGCGGGAGTTGGCAGTACTTC
TRBV2,medium-sized,TRBJ2-1,-,CASRPPEGRRNEQFF,TGTGCCAGCAGGCCCCCGGAGGGTAGGCGGAATGAGCAGTTCTTC
TRBV5-5,-,TRBJ2-5,-,CASSLVWGPQETQYF,TGTGCCAGCAGCTTGGTGTGGGGGCCTCAAGAGACCCAGTACTTC
TRBV29-1,few,TRBJ2-7,-,CSVDRQGSYEQYF,TGCAGCGTTGATCGCCAGGGCAGCTACGAGCAGTACTTC
TRBV6-1,few,TRBJ2-3,TRBD2,CASSLTSGSTDTQYF,TGTGCCAGCAGTCTGACTAGCGGGAGCACAGATACGCAGTATTTT
TRBV5-4,-,TRBJ2-7,-,CASSLSLQDEQYF,TGTGCCAGCAGCTTGTCCTTGCAGGACGAGCAGTACTTC
TRBV29-1,-,TRBJ1-1,-,CSVGVSTEAFF,TGCAGCGTCGGAGTTAGCACTGAAGCTTTCTTT
TRBV7-7,-,TRBJ2-2,TRBD2,CASSWTSDGSGELFF,TGTGCTAGCAGCTGGACTAGCGACGGGTCCGGGGAGCTGTTTTTT
TRBV28,once,TRBJ2-5,TRBD2,CASSPPGTSRETQYF,TGTGCCAGCAGTCCCCCCGGGACTAGCCGAGAGACCCAGTACTTC
TRBV10-1,-,TRBJ1-1,-,CASSERNRMMVPGGAFF,TGCGCCAGCAGTGAGCGAAACCGAATGATGGTTCCCGGCGGAGCTTTCTTT
TRBV29-1,-,TRBJ2-1,TRBD2,CSVVGLAGYNEQFF,TGCAGCGTTGTTGGACTAGCGGGCTACAATGAGCAGTTCTTC
TRBV6-1,-,TRBJ1-5,-,CASEGTFSNQPQHF,TGTGCCAGCGAGGGGACATTTAGCAATCAGCCCCAGCATTTT
TRBV18,-,TRBJ2-6,-,CASSPPSSGANVLTF,TGTGCCAGCTCACCACCGAGCTCTGGGGCCAACGTCCTGACTTTC
TRBV5-1,once,TRBJ2-1,TRBD2,CASSLLTSGNNEQFF,TGCGCCAGCAGCTTGTTAACTAGCGGGAACAATGAGCAGTTCTTC
TRBV18,-,TRBJ1-1,TRBD1,CASSISGTANTEAFF,TGTGCCAGCTCAATCTCCGGGACAGCGAACACTGAAGCTTTCTTT
TRBV7-9,once,TRBJ1-4,TRBD1,CASSGGTDPHEKLFF,TGTGCCAGCAGCGGCGGGACAGATCCTCATGAAAAACTGTTTTTT
TRBV21-1,-,TRBJ2-1,-,CASPADSYNEQFF,TGTGCCAGCCCGGCGGACAGCTACAATGAGCAGTTCTTC
TRBV30,-,TRBJ1-1,-,CAWSVRMRAFF,TGTGCCTGGAGTGTACGTATGAGAGCTTTCTTT
TRBV6-1,-,TRBJ1-5,TRBD1,CASRTGQSQHF,TGTGCCAGCAGGACGGGACAGAGCCAGCATTTT
TRBV7-8,-,TRBJ2-3,-,CASSLATRRDTQYF,TGTGCCAGCAGCTTAGCCACCCGGCGGGACACGCAGTATTTT
TRBV6-5,few,TRBJ2-5,-,CASSNPTTVQETQYF,TGTGCCAGCAGCAACCCTACGACAGTGCAAGAGACCCAGTACTTC
TRBV27,-,TRBJ2-7,TRBD2,CASSFGGSPYEQYF,TGTGCCAGCAGTTTCGGCGGGAGCCCCTACGAGCAGTACTTC
TRBV5-5,-,TRBJ2-7,TRBD1,CASSLGTGGLGQYF,TGTGCCAGCAGCTTGGGGACAGGGGGTTTAGGGCAGTACTTC
TRBV5-1,-,TRBJ2-3,TRBD2,CASSSGLADTDTQYF,TGCGCCAGCAGCTCTGGACTAGCGGACACAGATACGCAGTATTTT
TRBV5-1,-,TRBJ2-5,TRBD1,CAGSLTGGGETQYF,TGCGCCGGCAGCTTGACAGGGGGCGGTGAGACCCAGTACTTC
TRBV15,-,TRBJ2-3,TRBD1,CATSTRPQGATQYF,TGTGCCACCAGTACCCGGCCCCAGGGGGCTACGCAGTATTTT
TRBV6-6,few,TRBJ2-7,-,CASTPSRGGYSYEQYF,TGTGCCAGCACCCCGAGTAGGGGGGGTTACTCCTACGAGCAGTACTTC
TRBV28,-,TRBJ2-7,-,CASSRPFTFSYEQYF,TGTGCCAGCAGCAGGCCCTTTACCTTTTCCTACGAGCAGTACTTC
TRBV6-6,-,TRBJ1-1,TRBD1,CASSTYRGLSTEAFF,TGTGCCAGCAGTACATACAGGGGGCTAAGCACTGAAGCTTTCTTT
TRBV5-4,-,TRBJ2-6,TRBD1,CASSGDRGFGNVLTF,TGTGCCAGCAGCGGGGACAGGGGTTTTGGAAACGTCCTGACTTTC
TRBV5-4,-,TRBJ2-7,-,CASSVAVTDYEQYF,TGTGCCAGCAGCGTGGCTGTGACAGATTACGAGCAGTACTTC
TRBV28,-,TRBJ1-1,TRBD1,CASRSGGTEAFF,TGTGCCAGCAGGTCAGGGGGCACTGAAGCTTTCTTT
TRBV7-2,-,TRBJ1-6,TRBD1,CASSLWGQADSPLHF,TGTGCCAGCAGCTTATGGGGACAGGCGGATTCACCCCTCCACTTT
TRBV27,-,TRBJ2-1,TRBD2,CASASGRGAYNEQFF,TGTGCCAGCGCCTCAGGGAGGGGAGCCTACAATGAGCAGTTCTTC
TRBV7-2,few,TRBJ1-3,-,CASSLAHRSSGNTIYF,TGTGCCAGCAGCCTCGCCCATAGGAGCTCTGGAAACACCATATATTTT
TRBV28,once,TRBJ2-7,TRBD1,CASSFENRGAYEQYF,TGTGCCAGCAGTTTCGAGAACAGGGGGGCATACGAGCAGTACTTC
TRBV6-6,-,TRBJ2-5,-,CASSYSEWQETQYF,TGTGCCAGCAGTTACTCTGAGTGGCAAGAGACCCAGTACTTC
TRBV5-1,few,TRBJ2-2,TRBD1,CASSSLRTGGELFF,TGCGCCAGCAGCTCCCTCCGGACAGGCGGGGAGCTGTTTTTT
TRBV7-9,-,TRBJ2-3,TRBD2,CSSSLGPSGSTDTQYF,TGTTCCAGCAGCTTAGGTCCTAGCGGGAGCACAGATACGCAGTATTTT
TRBV7-8,-,TRBJ1-1,-,CASSSSQVNTEAFF,TGTGCCAGCAGCTCCTCACAGGTGAACACTGAAGCTTTCTTT
TRBV7-9,-,TRBJ1-4,-,CASSLSSAATNEKLFF,TGTGCCAGCAGCTTAAGTAGCGCCGCAACTAATGAAAAACTGTTTTTT
TRBV27,-,TRBJ2-1,TRBD2,CASSGRILAGESLFF,TGTGCCAGCAGCGGTCGGATACTAGCGGGAGAGAGTCTGTTCTTC
TRBV7-9,-,TRBJ2-1,TRBD2,CASSPGLVGSNEQFF,TGTGCCAGCAGTCCGGGACTAGTGGGGTCCAATGAGCAGTTCTTC
TRBV10-3,few,TRBJ2-7,-,CAISEIAYEQYF,TGTGCCATCAGTGAAATAGCCTACGAGCAGTACTTC